Following are 9 T cell receptor beta chains from one sample sequenced in a study of spatial heterogeneity in lung cancer. TCRdb reprocessed the 5' RACE reads with MiXCR, giving one entry per CDR3 protein. The sample carries more than 95,000 distinct CDR3 sequences, 12% recorded once. Time point: blood at routine non-recurrence follow-up after resection. Sequencing covered unsorted whole RNA taken from tumor, nontumor lung or frozen PBMC. The sequencing here drew on PBMCs, taken at follow-up. The receptors originated from a male donor with early-stage non-small cell lung cancer.

The J gene is TRBJ1-1, the V gene TRBV4-1; D gene uncertain. The germline gives CDR1 MGHRA, CDR2 YSYEKL. The CDR3 consists of 16 residues. Trimming stripped 1 base from V and 0 bases from J, with 12 bases between. The CDR3 here is CASSQGNERVNTEAFF. The CDR3 DNA reads TGCGCCAGCAGCCAAGGGAATGAGAGAGTGAACACTGAAGCTTTCTTT.

This clonotype was seen ten or more times. The chain carries TRBV28 and TRBJ1-3; D gene ambiguous. The length of the CDR3 is 15 residues. CDR1 and CDR2 (germline): MDHEN, SYDVKM. Trimming took 6 bases from V and 4 from J, leaving 16 bases between them. CDR3 in amino acids: CASSPALGYGNTIYF. In DNA, the CDR3 is TGTGCCAGCAGCCCAGCACTGGGGTACGGAAACACCATATATTTT.

This clonotype was seen only a few times. The chain has TRBV10-3 and TRBJ1-5; D might be TRBD1 (5 bases). Trimming shortened V by 6 bases and J by 6 bases, and 12 bases separated the two germline ends. The CDR3 covers 13 residues. Germline CDR1 is ENHRY and CDR2 is SYGVKD. The CDR3 here is CAIRRTRGQPQHF. CDR3 coding DNA: TGTGCCATCAGGAGGACGAGGGGTCAGCCCCAGCATTTT.

This chain joins TRBV5-5 and TRBJ2-1; D uncertain. The CDR3 extends over 17 amino acids. Germline V gene lookup returns CDR1 SGHKS and CDR2 YYEKEE (reference sequence). Trimming left V 0 bases short and J 2 bases short, with 15 bases between. In DNA form, the CDR3 reads TGTGCCAGCAGCTTGGCCTTAGGGCAGGCCCCCTACAATGAGCAGTTCTTC. Its protein product is CASSLALGQAPYNEQFF.

This clonotype appeared a few times. The chain has TRBV12-3 or TRBV12-4 and TRBJ2-1, with a possible D match to TRBD1 (6 bases). Between the trimmed V and J ends, which lost 4 bases and 9 bases, there was a span of 13 bases. The CDR3 contains 13 residues. The CDR3 protein is CASSSYRVGEQFF. CDR3 DNA: TGTGCCAGCAGTTCCTACAGGGTTGGTGAGCAGTTCTTC.

The DNA for the CDR3 is TGTGCCAGCAGCCCTGGGACTAGCGTGGCCTACGAGCAGTACTTC. Translated, it gives CASSPGTSVAYEQYF. The chain joins TRBV3-1 to TRBJ2-7; 10 bases fit TRBD2. Trimming took 4 bases from V and 2 from J; bases not matched to a gene: 5. Germline CDR1 LGHDT, CDR2 YNNKEL (reference sequence). CDR3 length: 15 amino acids.

This clonotype was picked up a small number of times. The V call is TRBV4-1, the J call TRBJ2-3; D uncertain. Trimming shortened V by 4 bases and J by 6 bases, and 11 bases separated the two germline ends. Germline CDR1 is MGHRA and CDR2 is YSYEKL. CDR3 length: 13 residues. The CDR3 spells CASSRGPSDTQYF. CDR3 coding DNA: TGCGCCAGCAGCCGCGGACCTTCGGATACGCAGTATTTT.

V and J are TRBV20-1 and TRBJ2-3; D might be TRBD1 (6 bases). This CDR3 region has 15 residues. Germline V gene lookup returns CDR1 DFQATT and CDR2 SNEGSKA (reference sequence). The V end lost 5 bases, the J end lost 0 bases, and 15 bases lay between the germline ends. DNA of the CDR3: TGCAGTGCTCGGCCCGGACAGACAAGCACAGATACGCAGTATTTT. It translates to CSARPGQTSTDTQYF.

This clonotype was observed at least ten times. V is TRBV5-5 and J is TRBJ2-6; D may be TRBD1 (6 bases). V was trimmed by 3 bases and J by 1 base, leaving 17 bases between them. Germline V gene lookup returns CDR1 SGHKS and CDR2 YYEKEE (reference sequence). The CDR3 consists of 18 residues. CDR3 in DNA: TGTGCCAGCAGCTCATCCGGGACACCGGGATCTGGGGCCAACGTCCTGACTTTC. It yields the protein CASSSSGTPGSGANVLTF.